The 2 T cell receptor beta chains in this list originate from one sample, sequenced in a study of blood T cell repertoires in COVID-19. Generated by immunoSEQ multiplex PCR, the TCRdb table keeps only in-frame clones and is missing some. The table includes 40,000 to 65,000 clones, around 84% detected once. Sequenced material: peripheral blood. Receptor source: a man between 65 and 85 years old with active COVID-19.

The rearrangement links TRBV11-2 to TRBJ1-2; 7 positions match TRBD1. V dropped 2 bases and J dropped 6; count of bases not matched to a gene: 0. The CDR3 extends over 12 amino acids. The germline gives CDR1 SGHAT, CDR2 FQNNGV. The CDR3 sequence: CASSLTGDGYTF. CDR3 DNA sequence: TGTGCCAGCAGCTTAACAGGGGATGGCTACACCTTC.

The chain employs TRBV15 and TRBJ1-1; TRBD1 agrees at 10 bases. This CDR3 is built from 16 residues. Germline V gene data show CDR1 as LNHNV and CDR2 as YYDKDF (reference sequence). J was trimmed by 6 bases and V by 1 base; bases with no gene match: 8. The CDR3 loop reads CATSRARGTGDSEAFF. CDR3 DNA: TGTGCCACCAGCAGAGCCCGCGGGACAGGGGATTCTGAAGCTTTCTTT.